This T cell receptor beta chain stems from a study of response to subunit inactivated influenza vaccine. Findings and limits, study-wide: It was suggested by the authors that few new T cells are recruited by each seasonal influenza vaccination.

TCRdb reanalysed the RT-PCR reads using MiXCR and keeps one entry per CDR3 protein. Among about 480,000 distinct CDR3 sequences listed, about 25% were seen once. This CDR3 has 13 amino acids. Germline V gene data show CDR1 as ENHRY and CDR2 as SYGVKD. Trimming pared 7 bases from V and 7 bases from J, leaving 14 bases between. Of note for this clonotype: What it binds is not known.

This specimen was CD4+ T cells sorted from PBMCs, taken 4 to 6 days after vaccination. The rearrangement links TRBV10-3 to TRBJ2-1; possibly TRBD2 for D (6 bases). The receptor's source is a man between 50 and 59 years old who received an inactivated influenza vaccine. The CDR3 protein is CAITGGPMNEQFF. The CDR3 bases are TGTGCCATCACCGGAGGGCCCATGAATGAGCAGTTCTTC.